This T cell receptor beta chain stems from a study of radiotherapy plus CTLA-4 blockade in lung cancer. CDR1 and CDR2 (germline): LNHDA, SQIVND (reference sequence). V shed 6 bases and J 0 bases; nucleotides not matched to a gene: 5. The CDR3 loop spans 15 amino acids. TCRdb's table, derived via immunoSEQ multiplex PCR, lists solely in-frame clones and lacks some. The table includes 120,000 or so clones, about 83% detected once. The receptor's source is a human donor with non-small cell lung cancer who had a partial response to radiotherapy plus ipilimumab. The chain carries TRBV19 and TRBJ1-5, with TRBD1 matching over 7 bases. Sequencing was performed on peripheral blood, taken from a patient treated with radiotherapy plus ipilimumab. The CDR3 nucleotides read TGTGCCAGTAGAAGACAGGGAGTTAGCAATCAGCCCCAGCATTTT. Its protein product is CASRRQGVSNQPQHF.